This TCR beta chain was obtained from a study of cytomegalovirus exposure and HLA in healthy donors. Study-level findings and limits: Reports indicate that TCR beta sequences accurately predicted the HLA-A and HLA-B alleles of most subjects.

Vbeta (60) and Jbeta (13) primers were used in the PCR. Repertoires were generated with immunoSEQ multiplex PCR, while TCRdb's copy carries only in-frame clones and drops some. The sample has 120,000 to 150,000 clones; 77% are singletons. Details on this clone: Its antigen is as yet unknown.

The germline gives CDR1 SGHTA, CDR2 FQGNSA. Trimming took off 5 bases at V and 7 bases at J, with 20 bases between the two ends. The CDR3 spans 15 residues. The receptor was isolated from a female donor in good health and CMV-seronegative. Sequences were obtained from PBMCs. The chain uses TRBV7-2 and TRBJ1-2, with D possibly matching TRBD1 (5 bases). CDR3 residues: CASSRGDPTVFGYTF. CDR3 nucleotide sequence: TGTGCCAGCAGCCGTGGGGATCCGACAGTCTTTGGCTACACCTTC.